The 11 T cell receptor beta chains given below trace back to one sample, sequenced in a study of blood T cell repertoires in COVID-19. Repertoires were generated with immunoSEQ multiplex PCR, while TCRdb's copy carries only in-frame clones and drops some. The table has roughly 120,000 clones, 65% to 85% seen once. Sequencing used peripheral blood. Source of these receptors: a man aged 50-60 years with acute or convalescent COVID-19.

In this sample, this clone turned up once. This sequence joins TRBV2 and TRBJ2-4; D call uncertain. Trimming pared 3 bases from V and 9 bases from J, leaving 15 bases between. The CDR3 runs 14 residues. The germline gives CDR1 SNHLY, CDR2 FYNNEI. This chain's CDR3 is CASSDANYGTIQYF. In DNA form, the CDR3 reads TGTGCCAGCAGTGATGCGAACTATGGCACCATTCAGTACTTC. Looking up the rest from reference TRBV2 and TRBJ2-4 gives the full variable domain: EPEVTQTPSHQVTQMGQEVILRCVPISNHLYFYWYRQILGQKVEFLVSFYNNEISEKSEIFDDQFSVERPDGSNFTLKIRSTKLEDSAMYFCASSDANYGTIQYFGAGTRLSVL.

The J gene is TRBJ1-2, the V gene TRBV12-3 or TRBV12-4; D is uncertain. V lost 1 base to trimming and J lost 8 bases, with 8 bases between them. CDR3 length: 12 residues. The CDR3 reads CASSLGRRGYTF. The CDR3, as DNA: TGTGCCAGCAGTTTAGGGAGGAGAGGCTACACCTTC.

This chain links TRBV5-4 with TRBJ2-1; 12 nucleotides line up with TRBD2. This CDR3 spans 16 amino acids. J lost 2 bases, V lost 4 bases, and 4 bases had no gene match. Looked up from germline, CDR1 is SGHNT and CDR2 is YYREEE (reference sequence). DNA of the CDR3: TGTGCCAGCAGCCCGACTAGCGGGGGCGCCTACAATGAGCAGTTCTTC. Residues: CASSPTSGGAYNEQFF. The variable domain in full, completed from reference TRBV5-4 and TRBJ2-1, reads ETGVTQSPTHLIKTRGQQVTLRCSSQSGHNTVSWYQQALGQGPQFIFQYYREEENGRGNFPPRFSGLQFPNYSSELNVNALELDDSALYLCASSPTSGGAYNEQFFGPGTRLTVL.

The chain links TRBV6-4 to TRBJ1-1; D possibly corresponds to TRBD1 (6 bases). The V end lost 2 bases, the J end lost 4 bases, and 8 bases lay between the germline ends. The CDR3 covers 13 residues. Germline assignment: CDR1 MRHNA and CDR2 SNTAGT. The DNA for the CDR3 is TGTGCCAGCAGTGACAGGGGGGGCACTGAAGCTTTCTTT. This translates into CASSDRGGTEAFF.

CDR3 region: CASSLGGATDTQYF. As DNA, the CDR3 is TGTGCCAGCAGTTTAGGAGGGGCCACAGATACGCAGTATTTT. The chain carries TRBV27 and TRBJ2-3, with D tentatively TRBD2 (6 bases). There are 14 residues in the CDR3. V lost 2 bases and J lost 2, with 8 bases in between. Germline lookup yields CDR1 MNHEY and CDR2 SMNVEV (reference sequence).

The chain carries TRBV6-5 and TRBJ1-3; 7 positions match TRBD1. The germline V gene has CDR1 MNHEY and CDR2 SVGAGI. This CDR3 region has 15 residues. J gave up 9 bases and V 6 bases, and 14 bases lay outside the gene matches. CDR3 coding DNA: TGTGCCAGCAGGAACCCGACAGGGCCCATTGGCACCATATATTTT. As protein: CASRNPTGPIGTIYF.

DNA of the CDR3: TGTGCCAGCAGCTTACACGAGTTTACCTACGAGCAGTACTTC. Translation: CASSLHEFTYEQYF. V and J are TRBV7-2 and TRBJ2-7; no clear D gene. The CDR3 is 14 amino acids. From germline, CDR1 is SGHTA and CDR2 FQGNSA. V lost 2 bases and J 2 bases, leaving 10 bases between the germline ends.

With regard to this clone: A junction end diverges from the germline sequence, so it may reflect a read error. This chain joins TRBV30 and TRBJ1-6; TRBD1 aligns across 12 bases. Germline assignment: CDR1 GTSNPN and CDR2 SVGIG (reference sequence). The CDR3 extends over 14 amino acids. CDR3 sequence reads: CVWGQGARESPLHF. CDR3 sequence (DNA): TGTGTCTGGGGACAGGGGGCGAGAGAATCACCCCTCCACTTT.

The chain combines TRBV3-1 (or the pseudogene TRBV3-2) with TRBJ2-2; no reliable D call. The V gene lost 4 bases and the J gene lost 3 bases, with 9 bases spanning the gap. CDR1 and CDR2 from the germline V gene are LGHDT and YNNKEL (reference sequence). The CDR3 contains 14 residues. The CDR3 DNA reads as TGTGCCAGCAGCCCTCAATGGCACACCGGGGAGCTGTTTTTT. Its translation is CASSPQWHTGELFF.

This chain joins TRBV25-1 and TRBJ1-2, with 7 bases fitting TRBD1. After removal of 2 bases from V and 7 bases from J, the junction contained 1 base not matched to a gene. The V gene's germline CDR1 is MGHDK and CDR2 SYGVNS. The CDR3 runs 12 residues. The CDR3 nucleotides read TGTGCCAGCAGTGAAAACAGGGGTGGCTACACCTTC. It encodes CASSENRGGYTF.

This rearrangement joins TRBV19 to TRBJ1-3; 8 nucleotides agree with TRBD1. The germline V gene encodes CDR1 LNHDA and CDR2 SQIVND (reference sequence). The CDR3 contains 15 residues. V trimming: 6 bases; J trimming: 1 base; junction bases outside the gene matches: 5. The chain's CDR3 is CASSQGASSGNTIYF. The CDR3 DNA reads TGTGCCAGTAGCCAGGGGGCGAGTTCTGGAAACACCATATATTTT.